Shown below are 13 T cell receptor beta chains from a single sample sequenced in a study of blood T cell repertoires in COVID-19. Clones were sequenced by immunoSEQ multiplex PCR, and TCRdb holds only the in-frame ones, with some missing. The profile covers roughly 63,000 clones, with roughly 78% appearing a single time and roughly 32% taken by the ten largest. The sequenced sample was peripheral blood. The origin of the receptors is a human donor in a cohort sampled during active COVID-19.

CDR3 protein: CASSLSGTGTWNEQYF. For the CDR3, the DNA is TGCGCCAGCAGCTTGTCTGGGACAGGGACGTGGAACGAGCAGTACTTC. The J gene is TRBJ2-7, the V gene TRBV5-1; TRBD1 agrees at 9 bases. This CDR3 has 16 amino acids. V shed 1 base and J 5 bases; nucleotides not matched to a gene: 10. Germline V gene lookup returns CDR1 SGHRS and CDR2 YFSETQ.

This sequence joins TRBV19 and TRBJ2-1; D ambiguous. V was shortened by 3 bases and J by 10 bases, with 7 bases between the two germline ends. The CDR3 is 11 residues long. CDR1 and CDR2 (germline): LNHDA, SQIVND (reference sequence). CDR3 DNA: TGTGCCAGTAGTATTCAGTTAGAGCAGTTCTTC. It translates to CASSIQLEQFF.

The CDR3: CASSQGLAKVYEQYF. The CDR3 coding sequence is TGTGCCAGCAGCCAGGGACTAGCAAAGGTCTACGAGCAGTACTTC. The V gene is TRBV5-5, the J gene TRBJ2-7; 9 bases align to TRBD2. This CDR3 contains 15 residues. V shed 4 bases, J shed 3 bases, and the junction held 8 bases outside the gene matches. Germline CDR1 reads SGHKS; CDR2 reads YYEKEE (reference sequence).

In this sample, this clone turned up a few times. This chain connects TRBV6-5 to TRBJ1-5; no definite D call. Looked up from germline, CDR1 is MNHEY and CDR2 is SVGAGI. With 5 bases removed from V and 4 bases from J, the gap between germline ends came to 12 bases. There are 14 residues in the CDR3. In nucleotides, the CDR3 is TGTGCCAGCAGTCCGGCGGTCTCTAATCAGCCCCAGCATTTT. It translates to CASSPAVSNQPQHF.

The sample holds one count of this clone. The chain recombines TRBV5-5 with TRBJ2-2; no definite D call. CDR3 size: 13 residues. Trimming stripped 0 bases from V and 6 bases from J, with 6 bases between. CDR1 is SGHKS, CDR2 YYEKEE, per germline (reference sequence). CDR3 nucleotides: TGTGCCAGCAGCTTGGTGAGGTCCGGGGAGCTGTTTTTT. It specifies CASSLVRSGELFF.

The rearrangement links TRBV13 to TRBJ1-6; TRBD1 agrees at 11 bases. After removal of 6 bases from V and 3 bases from J, the junction contained 7 bases not matched to a gene. In germline, CDR1 is PRHDT, CDR2 FYEKMQ (reference sequence). The CDR3 consists of 17 residues. The CDR3 here is CASRPWDRGIYNSPLHF. The CDR3 DNA follows: TGTGCCAGCAGGCCCTGGGACAGGGGGATCTATAATTCACCCCTCCACTTT.

This clone turned up a few times. The chain carries TRBV11-2 and TRBJ2-7; D is ambiguous. The germline V gene encodes CDR1 SGHAT and CDR2 FQNNGV. The CDR3 consists of 13 residues. The V gene lost 4 bases and the J gene lost 0 bases, with 7 bases spanning the gap. The CDR3 loop is CASSSMSSYEQYF. The CDR3 coding sequence is TGTGCCAGCAGCTCCATGAGCTCCTACGAGCAGTACTTC.

The rearrangement uses TRBV24-1 and TRBJ2-7; TRBD2 matches 7 bases. The ends lost 2 bases at V and 0 bases at J; junction bases unmatched: 3. Germline CDR1 and CDR2: KGHDR and SFDVKD. CDR3 length: 15 residues. The CDR3 loop reads CATSDSRESSYEQYF. The DNA for the CDR3 is TGTGCCACCAGTGATTCGCGGGAGAGCTCCTACGAGCAGTACTTC.

The J gene is TRBJ1-4, the V gene TRBV4-2, with a tentative D call TRBD1 (6 bases). Looked up from germline, CDR1 is LGHNA and CDR2 is YNFKEQ. The CDR3 covers 16 residues. With 1 base removed from V and 7 bases from J, the gap between germline ends came to 16 bases. DNA of the CDR3: TGTGCCAGCAGCCAAGGAGACAGGTTTAAAGCTGAAAAACTGTTTTTT. Translated: CASSQGDRFKAEKLFF.

The chain carries TRBV30 and TRBJ1-2; no reliable D call. Trimming removed 3 bases from V and 3 bases from J, with 8 bases in between. There are 12 residues in the CDR3. Germline V gene lookup returns CDR1 GTSNPN and CDR2 SVGIG (reference sequence). CDR3 loop: CAWSASDYGYTF. The CDR3 bases are TGTGCCTGGAGCGCCAGTGACTATGGCTACACCTTC. Based on the CDR3 plus reference TRBV30 and TRBJ1-2, the full variable domain is SQTIHQWPATLVQPVGSPLSLECTVEGTSNPNLYWYRQAAGRGLQLLFYSVGIGQISSEVPQNLSASRPQDRQFILSSKKLLLSDSGFYLCAWSASDYGYTFGSGTRLTVV.

This chain connects TRBV7-8 to TRBJ2-5, with D possibly being TRBD2 (6 bases). V was shortened by 2 bases and J by 9 bases, with 19 bases between the two germline ends. Germline V CDR1 and CDR2: SGHVS, FQNEAQ. The CDR3 sequence is 15 residues long. The CDR3 protein is CASSLRRENLAAQYF. The CDR3 nucleotides read TGTGCCAGCAGCTTAAGGAGGGAGAACCTCGCGGCCCAGTACTTC.

The chain has TRBV7-2 and TRBJ1-4, with D possibly being TRBD1 (5 bases). The CDR3 contains 13 residues. Trimming stripped 9 bases from V and 6 bases from J, with 14 bases between. Germline V gene data show CDR1 as SGHTA and CDR2 as FQGNSA. The CDR3 bases are TGTGCCAGTGGGGCAATCGGGCATGAAAAACTGTTTTTT. Translated: CASGAIGHEKLFF.

The rearrangement links TRBV10-2 to TRBJ2-5; TRBD2 is a possible D gene (7 bases). CDR1 is WSHSY and CDR2 is SAAADI in the germline V gene. Trimming pared 2 bases from V and 4 bases from J, leaving 32 bases between. The CDR3 is 21 amino acids. The CDR3 nucleotides read TGCGCCAGCAGTGAGGGACCGGGACACTTTTTATACGGTAGGGGGGGAGAGACCCAGTACTTC. Protein product: CASSEGPGHFLYGRGGETQYF.